The rows below give T cell receptor beta chains drawn from one sample of a study of metastatic and nonmetastatic thyroid tumors. TCRdb reassembled clones from the PCR reads with MiXCR. The table has several thousand clones, 25% to 35% seen once; the top ten hold under 25%. The sample consisted of tumor tissue. Receptors were obtained from a female donor with papillary thyroid cancer or a benign thyroid nodule (not recorded which). Some clones in this sample may be carry-over from other donors' samples. CDR3s include the opening cysteine and the closing phenylalanine or tryptophan. The D gene is left open where the match is weak. Only part of the rows carry a size: once, few, many, or a class if the clone is expanded.

j_gene | v_gene | d_gene | abundance | CDR3nt | CDR3aa
TRBJ1-6 | TRBV27 | NA | few | TGTGCCAGCAGTTTATCACCAGCACCGATCTATAATTCACCCCTCCACTTT | CASSLSPAPIYNSPLHF
TRBJ1-2 | TRBV2 | NA | large | TGTGCCAGCAGTGAAGCAGCGGGGCTCTATGGCTACACCTTC | CASSEAAGLYGYTF
TRBJ1-2 | TRBV27 | NA | NA | TGTGCCAGCAGTTTTGGCAGGGGTTGGGCTGGCTACACCTTC | CASSFGRGWAGYTF
TRBJ1-1 | TRBV6-1 | NA | few | TGTGCCAGCAGCGAGGGAACTGAAGCTTTCTTT | CASSEGTEAFF
TRBJ1-6 | TRBV25-1 | NA | NA | TGTGCCAGCAGTCTGGGAAATAATTCACCCCTCCACTTT | CASSLGNNSPLHF
TRBJ1-1 | TRBV6-5 | TRBD1 | medium-sized | TGTGCCAGCGGTTCAAGGGGCGCCCAGACAGGGAAGGACACTGAAGCTTTCTTT | CASGSRGAQTGKDTEAFF
TRBJ2-6 | TRBV4-1 | TRBD1 | many | TGCGCCAGCAGCCGAGTCCCGGGACAGCACTCTGGGGCCAACGTCCTGACTTTC | CASSRVPGQHSGANVLTF
TRBJ2-2 | TRBV12-3/TRBV12-4 | TRBD2 | NA | TGTGCCAGCAGCCTAGCGGGATTGGACACCGGGGAGCTGTTTTTT | CASSLAGLDTGELFF
TRBJ2-5 | TRBV5-1 | TRBD2 | NA | TGCGCCAGCAGCTTGTCGCTAGCGGGACCTCTCATTCAGGAGACCCAGTACTTC | CASSLSLAGPLIQETQYF
TRBJ2-5 | TRBV2 | NA | NA | TGTGCCAGCAGTGGCCCAGGGGTGTCGGTACGAGAGACCCAGTACTTC | CASSGPGVSVRETQYF
TRBJ2-7 | TRBV28 | TRBD2 | NA | TGTGCCAGCCAGAAACCAGGGACTAGCGGGAGGGGGCGGCAGTACTTC | CASQKPGTSGRGRQYF
TRBJ2-7 | TRBV11-3 | TRBD2 | NA | TGTGCCAGCAGCTTACGTGCTAGCGGGGGATACGAGCAGTACTTC | CASSLRASGGYEQYF
TRBJ2-7 | TRBV2 | NA | medium-sized | TGTGCCAGCAGTATGGGCTACGAGCAGTACTTC | CASSMGYEQYF
TRBJ2-5 | TRBV7-2 | TRBD2 | medium-sized | TGTGCCAGCAGCTTTAGTAGCGGGGAACCCCAAGAGACCCAGTACTTC | CASSFSSGEPQETQYF
TRBJ1-2 | TRBV19 | TRBD1 | NA | TGTGCCAGTAGTCTACGACAGGGGAGTAACTATGGCTACACCTTC | CASSLRQGSNYGYTF
TRBJ1-1 | TRBV10-3 | NA | few | TGTGCCATCAGTGAGTCCTCTAGGCTTGGGGGGAACACTGAAGCTTTCTTT | CAISESSRLGGNTEAFF
TRBJ2-3 | TRBV19 | TRBD2 | few | TGTGCCAGTAGTGTGGAAGCGGGAGTGTCAGATACGCAGTATTTT | CASSVEAGVSDTQYF
TRBJ1-5 | TRBV7-9 | NA | medium-sized | TGTGCCAGCAGCTTAGGTACCCAGCCCCAGCATTTT | CASSLGTQPQHF
TRBJ2-1 | TRBV28 | TRBD2 | NA | TGTGCCAGCAGGGGACTAGCGGGAGTCCATGAGCAGTTCTTC | CASRGLAGVHEQFF
TRBJ2-7 | TRBV5-1 | TRBD1 | once | TGCGCCAGCAGCATGGGACAGGCCTACGAGCAGTACTTC | CASSMGQAYEQYF
TRBJ1-6 | TRBV11-2 | NA | NA | TGTGCCAGCAGCTTAGGGGCCGCACATAATTCACCCCTCCACTTT | CASSLGAAHNSPLHF
TRBJ1-1 | TRBV5-1 | NA | medium-sized | TGCGCCAGCAGCTTGCGGGTTCCGAACACTGAAGCTTTCTTT | CASSLRVPNTEAFF
TRBJ2-2 | TRBV7-3 | NA | NA | TGTGCCAGCAGCTTAAGCTCGAACACCGGGGAGCTGTTTTTT | CASSLSSNTGELFF
TRBJ2-7 | TRBV4-1 | NA | NA | TGCGCCAGCAGCCAAGTTGTTCAAAGCGAGCAGTACTTC | CASSQVVQSEQYF
TRBJ2-1 | TRBV11-3 | NA | few | TGTGCCAGCAGCTTAGATAATGGAGGCGACGAGCAGTTCTTC | CASSLDNGGDEQFF
TRBJ2-7 | TRBV5-1 | NA | NA | TGCGCCAGCAGTGTTGGATACGAGCAGTACTTC | CASSVGYEQYF
TRBJ2-2 | TRBV9 | NA | few | TGTGCCAGCAGCGTAGCTCAAGGGTACCTGGACACCGGGGAGCTGTTTTTT | CASSVAQGYLDTGELFF
TRBJ2-5 | TRBV6-2/TRBV6-3 | TRBD2 | few | TGTGCCAGCAGTCTCGGGGCTAGCGGGAGCAAGACCCAGTACTTC | CASSLGASGSKTQYF
TRBJ2-1 | TRBV7-6 | TRBD2 | NA | TGTGCCAGCAGCTTCGGAGCGGGAGGCTCTTACAATGAGCAGTTCTTC | CASSFGAGGSYNEQFF
TRBJ2-2 | TRBV25-1 | NA | few | TGTGCCAGCAGTTCCGGGGAGCTGTTTTTT | CASSSGELFF
TRBJ1-2 | TRBV20-1 | TRBD1 | medium-sized | TGCAGTGCTAGAGATCCCCTGGGGACAGGGTGGGGCTACACCTTC | CSARDPLGTGWGYTF
TRBJ1-1 | TRBV6-4 | NA | few | TGTGCCAGCAGTGAAGCTTTCTTT | CASSEAFF
TRBJ2-5 | TRBV27 | NA | NA | TGTGCCAGCGGACAATGGGGGGAAGAGACCCAGTACTTC | CASGQWGEETQYF
TRBJ1-1 | TRBV6-2/TRBV6-3 | TRBD1 | NA | TGTGCCAGCAGTTACTATGCTCCAGGACAGGGGGCTAGGGGCACTGAAGCTTTCTTT | CASSYYAPGQGARGTEAFF
TRBJ2-3 | TRBV10-1 | NA | NA | TGCGCCAGCAGTGGGCGAGGGGGGCGAGATACGCAGTATTTT | CASSGRGGRDTQYF
TRBJ2-6 | TRBV12-3/TRBV12-4 | NA | once | TGTGCCAGCAGTCGCACAGGGTTTGGGGCCAACGTCCTGACTTTC | CASSRTGFGANVLTF
TRBJ2-1 | TRBV6-6 | TRBD1 | NA | TGTGCCAGCAGTACCGGGACAGGGGAAGACAATGAGCAGTTCTTC | CASSTGTGEDNEQFF
TRBJ2-3 | TRBV6-1 | TRBD2 | few | TGTGCCAGCAAAGAGACTAGCGAGAGCACAGATACGCAGTATTTT | CASKETSESTDTQYF
TRBJ2-3 | TRBV5-1 | TRBD2 | NA | TGCGCCAGCAGCTTGTACGGCGGGAGGGAGGATACGCAGTATTTT | CASSLYGGREDTQYF
TRBJ1-1 | TRBV28 | NA | NA | TGTGCCAGCAGTTTACTCGGGGCGAGGGGTACCACTGAAGCTTTCTTT | CASSLLGARGTTEAFF
TRBJ2-2 | TRBV5-1 | NA | NA | TGCGCCAGCAGCTCACACTTCACCGGGGAGCTGTTTTTT | CASSSHFTGELFF